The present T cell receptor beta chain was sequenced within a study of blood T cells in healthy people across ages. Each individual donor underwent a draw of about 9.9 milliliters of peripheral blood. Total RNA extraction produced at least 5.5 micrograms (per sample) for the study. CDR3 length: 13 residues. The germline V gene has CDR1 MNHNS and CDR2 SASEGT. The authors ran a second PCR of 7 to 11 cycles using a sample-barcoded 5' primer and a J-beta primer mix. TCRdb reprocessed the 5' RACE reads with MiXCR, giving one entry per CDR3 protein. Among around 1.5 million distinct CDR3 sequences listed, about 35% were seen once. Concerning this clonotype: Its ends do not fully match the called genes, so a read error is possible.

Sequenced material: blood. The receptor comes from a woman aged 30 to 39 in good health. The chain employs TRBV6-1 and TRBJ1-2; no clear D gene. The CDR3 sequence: CASSEVTTGGYTF. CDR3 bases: TGTGCCAGCAGCGAAGTTACGACCGGGGGCTACACCTTC.